The rows below give T cell receptor beta chains drawn from one sample of a study of blood T cell repertoires in COVID-19. The protocol was immunoSEQ multiplex PCR, while the TCRdb copy is restricted to in-frame clones and leaves out a portion. The top ten clones hold less than 1.5% of a sample with around 61,000 clones, over 85% of them seen once. The sample was peripheral blood. Source of these receptors: a man aged 55 to 70 with acute or convalescent COVID-19. Each CDR3 is given with its conserved first and last residue. Each record gives: clone size, D gene, J gene, V gene, CDR3 DNA, CDR3 protein. A D gene is named only where the DNA matches it firmly. Size is stated for part of the rows, as once, few or many counts, or as a class when the clone is expanded.

>NA|NA|TRBJ2-7|TRBV11-2
TGTGCCAGCAGCAGCGGTCCCCCACGGGAGTACGAGCAGTACTTC
CASSSGPPREYEQYF
>few|NA|TRBJ1-1|TRBV19
TGTGCCTCTAAGGGGCAAGACACTGAAGCTTTCTTT
CASKGQDTEAFF
>NA|NA|TRBJ2-3|TRBV5-1
TGCGCCAGCAGCTCAACAGGCTCCGCGAGCACAGATACGCAGTATTTT
CASSSTGSASTDTQYF
>NA|NA|TRBJ2-7|TRBV2
TGTGCCAGCAACAAAGATACCTACGAGCAGTACTTC
CASNKDTYEQYF
>NA|NA|TRBJ1-6|TRBV6-6
TGTGCCAGCAGCCTAACAGGGCCTGATTCACCCCTCCACTTT
CASSLTGPDSPLHF
>NA|NA|TRBJ1-2|TRBV6-6
TGTGCCAGCAGTTCCCCCACGGGAGGGGGATCCTATGGCTACACCTTC
CASSSPTGGGSYGYTF
>NA|TRBD2|TRBJ2-1|TRBV24-1
TGTGCCACCAGTGATTCCGGGGGGGCCTCCTACAATGAGCAGTTCTTC
CATSDSGGASYNEQFF
>NA|NA|TRBJ2-1|TRBV5-4
TGTGCCAGCAGCAGGGAGACAGGACCTTACAATGAGCAGTTCTTC
CASSRETGPYNEQFF
>NA|TRBD1|TRBJ2-2|TRBV25-1
TGTGCCAGCAAAGGACAGGGGAACACCGGGGAGCTGTTTTTT
CASKGQGNTGELFF
>few|NA|TRBJ2-1|TRBV5-8
TGTGCCAGCAGCTTAGTCTCCGGGGTAGGGTCCTACAATGAGCAGTTCTTC
CASSLVSGVGSYNEQFF
>NA|TRBD2|TRBJ2-7|TRBV7-8
TGTGCCAGCAGCTTAGGTAGCGGGGGCTACGAGCAGTACTTC
CASSLGSGGYEQYF
>NA|TRBD1|TRBJ2-7|TRBV30
TGTGCCTGGAGTGAGGGGGGGACAGGGATCTACGAGCAGTACTTC
CAWSEGGTGIYEQYF
>NA|NA|TRBJ2-5|TRBV23-1
TGCGCCAGCGTACCGACTAGGGGGCGTAAAGAGACCCAGTACTTC
CASVPTRGRKETQYF
>once|TRBD1|TRBJ1-2|TRBV7-9
TGTGCCAGCAGCTCCGGGACAGGGGCTGTGGGCTACACCTTC
CASSSGTGAVGYTF
>NA|NA|TRBJ1-4|TRBV6-1
TGTGCCAGCAGTGAAGCGTCCATGGGCCGGGGATGGCTGTTTTTT
CASSEASMGRGWLFF
>NA|TRBD1|TRBJ1-2|TRBV5-1
TGCGCCAGCAGCTTGGGGGACAGGCTCTATGGCTACACCTTC
CASSLGDRLYGYTF
>NA|NA|TRBJ1-2|TRBV7-3
TGTGCCAGCAGCTCTACAGTGTTATATGGCTACACCTTC
CASSSTVLYGYTF
>NA|NA|TRBJ2-1|TRBV12-5
TGTGCTAGTGGTTTTCCCAGGAAGGCCTACAATGAGCAGTTCTTC
CASGFPRKAYNEQFF
>NA|NA|TRBJ1-1|TRBV7-9
TGTGCCAGCAGCTTGGGGGGTAGTGCCACTGAAGCTTTCTTT
CASSLGGSATEAFF
>NA|NA|TRBJ2-3|TRBV29-1
TGCAGCGTTTTTGCCGGTCGGGGCACAGATACGCAGTATTTT
CSVFAGRGTDTQYF
>NA|TRBD1|TRBJ1-1|TRBV18
TGTGCCAGCTCACCGAGATTTGGGACAGGGGACCAATGGATGAACACTGAAGCTTTCTTT
CASSPRFGTGDQWMNTEAFF
>NA|TRBD1|TRBJ1-1|TRBV29-1
TGCAGCGTTGACTCAGGGGGCGCAGACACTGAAGCTTTCTTT
CSVDSGGADTEAFF
>once|NA|TRBJ1-2|TRBV27
TGTGCCAGCAGTTTAATTGCGGGCGGGGGTAACGGCTACACCTTC
CASSLIAGGGNGYTF
>NA|TRBD1|TRBJ1-2|TRBV9
TGTGCCAGCAGCGCACAGGACAGGTACTATGGCTACACCTTC
CASSAQDRYYGYTF
>NA|NA|TRBJ2-1|TRBV11-2
TGTGCCAGCAGCGTCCTTCGGGGTGGGGTCCTCTTCTTC
CASSVLRGGVLFF
>NA|TRBD1|TRBJ2-3|TRBV24-1
TGTGCCACCAGTGACTCCAGGGGGCGATTAACAGATACGCAGTATTTT
CATSDSRGRLTDTQYF
>NA|NA|TRBJ2-7|TRBV5-4
TGTGCCAGCAGCCGAGACCGGGACACAGCTACCTACGAGCAGTACTTC
CASSRDRDTATYEQYF
>once|NA|TRBJ1-2|TRBV6-6
TGTGCCTCCAAGTTCAGGGATTACTATGGCTACACCTTC
CASKFRDYYGYTF
>NA|NA|TRBJ2-2|TRBV19
TGTGCCAGTAGTATAAGGGGGACACGGAACACCGGGGAACTGTTTTTT
CASSIRGTRNTGELFF
>NA|TRBD2|TRBJ2-7|TRBV11-2
TGTGCCAGCGATCGGGGGGATAACTACGAGCAGTACTTC
CASDRGDNYEQYF
>NA|TRBD2|TRBJ2-2|TRBV5-1
TGCGCCAGCACCGGGACTACCCTGAATACCGGGGAGCTGTTTTTT
CASTGTTLNTGELFF
>NA|NA|TRBJ1-1|TRBV5-4
TGTGCCAGCAGCCCGTGGGCGTTTGGCACTGAAGCTTTCTTT
CASSPWAFGTEAFF
>NA|NA|TRBJ1-1|TRBV5-1
TGCGCCAGCAGCGCATTTGGGCAAGGAGGAACCACTGAAGCTTTCTTT
CASSAFGQGGTTEAFF
>medium-sized|TRBD1|TRBJ1-2|TRBV30
TGTGCCTGGAGTACCGGGACAGGGGTAGTCTACACCTTC
CAWSTGTGVVYTF
>NA|NA|TRBJ1-6|TRBV27
TGTGCCAGCAGGCGGGTTAATTCACCCCTCCACTTT
CASRRVNSPLHF
>NA|TRBD2|TRBJ2-2|TRBV7-2
TGTGCCAGCAGCTTAGTTATTACTAGCGGTACCGGGGAGCTGTTTTTT
CASSLVITSGTGELFF
>NA|NA|TRBJ1-1|TRBV28
TGTGCCAGCACTCCCGGGACCCTGGGAGGAACTGAAGCTTTCTTT
CASTPGTLGGTEAFF
>NA|NA|TRBJ2-1|TRBV6-2/TRBV6-3
TGTGCCAGCAGTCCGACTAGCTACAATGAGCAGTTCTTC
CASSPTSYNEQFF
>once|NA|TRBJ1-5|TRBV6-6
TGTGCCAGCAGTTTGGCGGATAGCAATCAGCCCCAGCATTTT
CASSLADSNQPQHF
>NA|TRBD1|TRBJ1-2|TRBV10-2
TGCGCCAGCAGCGATGGGACAGGGGTTTTCGGCTACACCTTC
CASSDGTGVFGYTF
>NA|NA|TRBJ1-4|TRBV11-2
TGTGCCAGCAGATTGGCCTTTAGGGGACACGGTAATGAAAAACTGTTTTTT
CASRLAFRGHGNEKLFF
>NA|NA|TRBJ1-3|TRBV7-9
TGTGCCAGCAGCTTTTACTCTGGAAACACCATATATTTT
CASSFYSGNTIYF
>NA|NA|TRBJ2-2|TRBV2
TGTGCCAGCAGTGAATGGAGGGACGCCGGGGAGCTGTTTTTT
CASSEWRDAGELFF
>NA|TRBD1|TRBJ1-5|TRBV11-2
TGTGCCAGCAGCTTAGGACAGGGGAATCAGCCCCAGCATTTT
CASSLGQGNQPQHF
>NA|NA|TRBJ1-5|TRBV12-3/TRBV12-4
TGTGCCAGCAGCCCTACAGTCAATCAGCCCCAGCATTTT
CASSPTVNQPQHF
>once|NA|TRBJ1-1|TRBV5-1
TGCGCCAGCAGCTTGGAGGGGAGGGCGGAAGCTTTCTTT
CASSLEGRAEAFF
>NA|TRBD1|TRBJ2-2|TRBV5-1
TGCGCCAGCAGCTTGGGCGTCAGGGGGCTCACCGGGGAGCTGTTTTTT
CASSLGVRGLTGELFF
>NA|NA|TRBJ2-3|TRBV25-1
TGTGCCAGCAGTGAATATATTCTTGGGGCCAGGCCCACAGATACGCAGTATTTT
CASSEYILGARPTDTQYF
>NA|NA|TRBJ2-3|TRBV5-1
TGCGCCAGCAGCGCGACTAGTCGTACACCAGATACGCAGTATTTT
CASSATSRTPDTQYF
>NA|NA|TRBJ2-6|TRBV7-8
TGTGCCAGCAGCCCTCATAGGCGGGGCACTGTCTCTGGGGCCAACGTCCTGACTTTC
CASSPHRRGTVSGANVLTF
>NA|NA|TRBJ2-2|TRBV5-4
TGTGCCAGCAGCTTGGAGATTCAGGGGTTCGGCGGGGAGCTGTTTTTT
CASSLEIQGFGGELFF
>NA|NA|TRBJ1-1|TRBV28
TGTGCCAGCAGTCTCCCCGGGAGCGAAGCTTTCTTT
CASSLPGSEAFF
>few|NA|TRBJ2-7|TRBV6-1
TGTGCCAGCAGTGAAGCGGGGAGCTCCTACGAGCAGTACTTC
CASSEAGSSYEQYF
>NA|TRBD2|TRBJ2-7|TRBV5-8
TGTGCCAGCAGCTTGGCGGCGGGGGGAACGTACGAGCAGTACTTC
CASSLAAGGTYEQYF
>NA|NA|TRBJ2-7|TRBV29-1
TGCAGCGTCAGGGAAGTCGAGCAGTACTTC
CSVREVEQYF
>NA|NA|TRBJ2-1|TRBV6-5
TGTGCCAGCATGGTTCGGAATGAGCAGTTCTTC
CASMVRNEQFF